Shown below are 6 T cell receptor beta chains from a single sample sequenced in a study of T cell repertoires in cytomegalovirus infection. What these receptors recognize is not known. TCRdb processed the reads anew with MiXCR; each CDR3 protein has one entry. The table records about 340,000 distinct CDR3 sequences, about 27% of them present only once. Source: cultured PBMCs, taken from culture after CMV antigen stimulation. These receptors came from a human donor in good health (CMV status not recorded). Some clones in this sample may be carry-over from other donors' samples.

This clonotype was detected a few times. The V and J genes are TRBV20-1 and TRBJ2-1; a weak D match, TRBD2 (7 bases). This CDR3 has 14 residues. V lost 8 bases, J lost 6 bases, and 20 bases lay in between. Germline V gene lookup returns CDR1 DFQATT and CDR2 SNEGSKA (reference sequence). The CDR3 region has the DNA TGCAGTACACCCGAGAGGGGGGGAGGCAATGAGCAGTTCTTC. It specifies CSTPERGGGNEQFF.

This sequence joins TRBV12-3 or TRBV12-4 and TRBJ1-1; a weak D match, TRBD1 (6 bases). CDR3 size: 14 residues. Trimming removed 5 bases from V and 1 base from J, with 11 bases in between. This CDR3 is CASSPGQWNTEAFF. CDR3 in DNA: TGTGCCAGCAGTCCGGGACAATGGAACACTGAAGCTTTCTTT.

This chain connects TRBV29-1 to TRBJ2-7; 8 bases are shared with TRBD1. CDR1 is SQVTM and CDR2 is ANQGSEA in the germline V gene. This CDR3 is built from 14 residues. The ends lost 3 bases at V and 0 bases at J; junction bases unmatched: 4. The CDR3 spells CSVESGTGSYEQYF. The CDR3 DNA reads TGCAGCGTTGAGTCCGGGACAGGCTCCTACGAGCAGTACTTC.

The sample holds many counts of this clonotype. The rearrangement links TRBV7-6 to TRBJ2-3; 9 nucleotides line up with TRBD1. This CDR3 has 16 amino acids. V lost 2 bases, J lost 1 base, and 4 bases stayed unmatched. Germline loops: CDR1 SGHVS, CDR2 FNYEAQ. This CDR3 is CASSLIWTGGTDTQYF. In DNA, the CDR3 is TGTGCCAGCAGCTTAATATGGACAGGGGGCACAGATACGCAGTATTTT.

The rearrangement links TRBV2 to TRBJ2-1; no definite D call. The CDR3 has 16 amino acids. Between the trimmed V and J ends, which lost 8 bases and 8 bases, there was a span of 25 bases. CDR1 and CDR2 (germline): SNHLY, FYNNEI. This chain's CDR3 is CASAVDPVAPVDEQFF. Here the CDR3 DNA reads TGTGCCAGCGCCGTTGACCCAGTAGCCCCGGTCGATGAGCAGTTCTTC. Combining the CDR3 with reference TRBV2 and TRBJ2-1 gives the whole variable domain EPEVTQTPSHQVTQMGQEVILRCVPISNHLYFYWYRQILGQKVEFLVSFYNNEISEKSEIFDDQFSVERPDGSNFTLKIRSTKLEDSAMYFCASAVDPVAPVDEQFFGPGTRLTVL.

This clonotype occurred a few times. The CDR3 reads CASRRGNEQFF. The DNA for the CDR3 is TGTGCCAGCCGACGGGGCAATGAGCAGTTCTTC. J is TRBJ2-1 and V is TRBV27; maybe TRBD2 (5 bases). The germline gives CDR1 MNHEY, CDR2 SMNVEV (reference sequence). V was trimmed by 8 bases and J by 6 bases, leaving 8 bases between them. The CDR3 is 11 amino acids.